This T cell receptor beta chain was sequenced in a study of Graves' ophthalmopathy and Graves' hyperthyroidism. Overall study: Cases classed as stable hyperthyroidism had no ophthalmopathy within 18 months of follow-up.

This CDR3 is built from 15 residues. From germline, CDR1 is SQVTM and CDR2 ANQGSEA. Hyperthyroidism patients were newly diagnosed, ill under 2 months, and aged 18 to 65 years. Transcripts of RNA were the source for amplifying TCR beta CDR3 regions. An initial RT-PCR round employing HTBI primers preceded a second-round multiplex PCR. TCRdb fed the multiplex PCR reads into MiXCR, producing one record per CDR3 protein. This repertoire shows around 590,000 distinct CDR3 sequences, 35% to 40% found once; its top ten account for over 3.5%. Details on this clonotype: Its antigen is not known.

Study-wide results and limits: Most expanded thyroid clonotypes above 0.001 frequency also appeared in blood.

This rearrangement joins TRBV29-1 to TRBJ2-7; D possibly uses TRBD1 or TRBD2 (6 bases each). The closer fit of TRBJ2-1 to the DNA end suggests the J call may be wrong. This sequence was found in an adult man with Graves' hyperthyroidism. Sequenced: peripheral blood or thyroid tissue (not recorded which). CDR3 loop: CSAGGADSSYNEQFF. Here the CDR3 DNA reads TGCAGCGCCGGGGGAGCGGACAGTTCCTACAATGAGCAGTTCTTC.